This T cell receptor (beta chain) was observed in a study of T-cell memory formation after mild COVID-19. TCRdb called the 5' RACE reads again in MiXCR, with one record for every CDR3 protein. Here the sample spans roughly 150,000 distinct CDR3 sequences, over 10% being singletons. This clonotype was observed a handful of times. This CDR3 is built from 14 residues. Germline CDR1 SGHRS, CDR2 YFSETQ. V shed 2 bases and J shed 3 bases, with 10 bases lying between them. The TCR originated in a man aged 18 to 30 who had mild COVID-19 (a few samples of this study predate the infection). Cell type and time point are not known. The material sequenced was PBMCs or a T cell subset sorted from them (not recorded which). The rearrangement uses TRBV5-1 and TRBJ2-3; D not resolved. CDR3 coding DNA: TGCGCCAGCAGCTTAGGTGAATGGACAGATACGCAGTATTTT. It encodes CASSLGEWTDTQYF.